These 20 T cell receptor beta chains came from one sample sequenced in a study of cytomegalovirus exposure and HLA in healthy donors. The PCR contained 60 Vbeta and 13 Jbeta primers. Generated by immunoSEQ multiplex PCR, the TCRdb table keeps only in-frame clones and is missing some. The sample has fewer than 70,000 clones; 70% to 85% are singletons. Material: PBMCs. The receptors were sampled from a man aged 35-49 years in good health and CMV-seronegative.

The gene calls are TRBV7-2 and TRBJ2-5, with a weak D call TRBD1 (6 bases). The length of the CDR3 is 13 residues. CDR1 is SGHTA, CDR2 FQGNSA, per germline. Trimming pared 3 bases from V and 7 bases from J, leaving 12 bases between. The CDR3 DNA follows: TGTGCCAGCAGCTTGCACAGGGTTGGGACCCAGTACTTC. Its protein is CASSLHRVGTQYF.

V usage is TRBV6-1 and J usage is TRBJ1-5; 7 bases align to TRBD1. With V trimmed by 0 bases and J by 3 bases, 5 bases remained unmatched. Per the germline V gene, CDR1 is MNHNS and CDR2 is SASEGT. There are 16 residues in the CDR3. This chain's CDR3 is CASSEAGQVYNQPQHF. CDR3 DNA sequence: TGTGCCAGCAGTGAAGCTGGACAGGTCTACAATCAGCCCCAGCATTTT.

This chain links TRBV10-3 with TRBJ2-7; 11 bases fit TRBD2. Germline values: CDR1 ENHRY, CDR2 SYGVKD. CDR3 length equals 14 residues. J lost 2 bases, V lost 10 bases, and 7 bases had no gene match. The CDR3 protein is CATKTSGGTYEQYF. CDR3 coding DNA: TGTGCCACCAAAACTAGCGGGGGAACCTACGAGCAGTACTTC.

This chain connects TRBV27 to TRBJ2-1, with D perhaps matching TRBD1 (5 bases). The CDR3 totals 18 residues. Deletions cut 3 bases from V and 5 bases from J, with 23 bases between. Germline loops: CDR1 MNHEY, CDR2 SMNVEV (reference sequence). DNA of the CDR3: TGTGCCAGCAGTTTGCAGGACAAGGTGTCTTCCTACGACAATGAGCAGTTCTTC. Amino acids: CASSLQDKVSSYDNEQFF.

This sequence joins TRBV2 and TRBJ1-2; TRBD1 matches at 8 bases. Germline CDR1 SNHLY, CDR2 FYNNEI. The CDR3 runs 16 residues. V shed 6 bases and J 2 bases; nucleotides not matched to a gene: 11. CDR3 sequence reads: CASSDVTAGGNYGYTF. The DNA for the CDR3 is TGTGCCAGCAGCGACGTTACGGCAGGGGGCAACTATGGCTACACCTTC.

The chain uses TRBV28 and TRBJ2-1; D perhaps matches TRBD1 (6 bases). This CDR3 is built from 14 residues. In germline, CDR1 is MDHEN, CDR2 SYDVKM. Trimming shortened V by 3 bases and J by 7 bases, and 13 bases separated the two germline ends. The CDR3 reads CASSFAGDMNEQFF. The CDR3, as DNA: TGTGCCAGCAGTTTTGCAGGGGACATGAATGAGCAGTTCTTC.

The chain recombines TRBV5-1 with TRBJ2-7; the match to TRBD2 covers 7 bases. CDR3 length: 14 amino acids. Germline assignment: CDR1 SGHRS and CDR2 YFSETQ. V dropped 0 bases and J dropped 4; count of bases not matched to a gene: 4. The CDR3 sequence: CASSLEAGRYEQYF. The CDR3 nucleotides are TGCGCCAGCAGCTTGGAAGCGGGGCGGTACGAGCAGTACTTC.

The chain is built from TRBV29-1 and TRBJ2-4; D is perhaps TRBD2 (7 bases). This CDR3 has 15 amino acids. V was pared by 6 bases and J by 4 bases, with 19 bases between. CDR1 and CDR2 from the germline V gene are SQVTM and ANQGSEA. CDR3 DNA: TGCAGCGTGGGGGACCGGGCGGGGGCGAAAAACATTCAGTACTTC. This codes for CSVGDRAGAKNIQYF.

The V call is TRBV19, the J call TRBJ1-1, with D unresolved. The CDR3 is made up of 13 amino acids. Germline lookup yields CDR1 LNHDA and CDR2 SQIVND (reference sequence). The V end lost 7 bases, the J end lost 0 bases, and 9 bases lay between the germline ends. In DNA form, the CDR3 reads TGTGCCAGTACGCAAACACTGAACACTGAAGCTTTCTTT. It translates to CASTQTLNTEAFF.

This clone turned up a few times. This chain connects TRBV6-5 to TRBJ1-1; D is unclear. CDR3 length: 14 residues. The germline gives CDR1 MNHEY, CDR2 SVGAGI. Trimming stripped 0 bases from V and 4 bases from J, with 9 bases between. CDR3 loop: CASSYSGGTTEAFF. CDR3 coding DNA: TGTGCCAGCAGTTACTCAGGAGGAACCACTGAAGCTTTCTTT.

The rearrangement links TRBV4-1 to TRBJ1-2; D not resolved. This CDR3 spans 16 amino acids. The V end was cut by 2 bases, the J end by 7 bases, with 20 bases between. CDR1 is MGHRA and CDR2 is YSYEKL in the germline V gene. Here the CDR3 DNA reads TGCGCCAGCAGCCAAACCCCCCCGGGGAAACGGGGTGGCTACACCTTC. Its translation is CASSQTPPGKRGGYTF.

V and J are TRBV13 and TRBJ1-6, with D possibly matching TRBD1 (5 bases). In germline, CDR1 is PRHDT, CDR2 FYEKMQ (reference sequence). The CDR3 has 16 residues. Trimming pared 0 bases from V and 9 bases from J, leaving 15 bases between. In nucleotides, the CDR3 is TGTGCCAGCAGCTTAGGGGGGCTCGGCGGCTCTTCACCCCTCCACTTT. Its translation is CASSLGGLGGSSPLHF.

CDR3 region: CASSGGTGSPGANVLTF. The CDR3 nucleotides read TGTGCCAGCAGCGGCGGGACAGGGAGCCCTGGGGCCAACGTCCTGACTTTC. The chain uses TRBV5-5 and TRBJ2-6, with 9 bases identical to TRBD1. This CDR3 has 17 residues. Germline CDR1 is SGHKS and CDR2 is YYEKEE (reference sequence). Losses at the gene ends were 4 bases for V and 2 bases for J; bases not matched to a gene: 7.

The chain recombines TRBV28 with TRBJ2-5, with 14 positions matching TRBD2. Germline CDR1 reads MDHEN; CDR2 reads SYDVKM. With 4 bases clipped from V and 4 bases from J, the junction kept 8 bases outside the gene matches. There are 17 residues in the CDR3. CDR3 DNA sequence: TGTGCCAGCAGTTCCCATGGACTAGCGGGGGGTGTAGAGACCCAGTACTTC. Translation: CASSSHGLAGGVETQYF.

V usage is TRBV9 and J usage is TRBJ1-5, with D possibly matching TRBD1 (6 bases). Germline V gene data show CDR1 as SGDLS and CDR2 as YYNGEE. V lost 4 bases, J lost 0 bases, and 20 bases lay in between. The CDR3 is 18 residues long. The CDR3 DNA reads TGTGCCAGCAGCCAAGACAGGAGACCTTCCTATAGCAATCAGCCCCAGCATTTT. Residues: CASSQDRRPSYSNQPQHF.

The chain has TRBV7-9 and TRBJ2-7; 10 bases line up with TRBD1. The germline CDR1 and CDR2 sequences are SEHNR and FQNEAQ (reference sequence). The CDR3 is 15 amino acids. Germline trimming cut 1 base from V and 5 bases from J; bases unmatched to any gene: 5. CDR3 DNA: TGTGCCAGCAGCTTAGAAGGACAGGGGGTCCACGAGCAGTACTTC. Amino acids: CASSLEGQGVHEQYF. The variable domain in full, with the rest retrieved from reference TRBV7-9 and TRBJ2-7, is DTGVSQNPRHKITKRGQNVTFRCDPISEHNRLYWYRQTLGQGPEFLTYFQNEAQLEKSRLLSDRFSAERPKGSFSTLEIQRTEQGDSAMYLCASSLEGQGVHEQYFGPGTRLTVT.

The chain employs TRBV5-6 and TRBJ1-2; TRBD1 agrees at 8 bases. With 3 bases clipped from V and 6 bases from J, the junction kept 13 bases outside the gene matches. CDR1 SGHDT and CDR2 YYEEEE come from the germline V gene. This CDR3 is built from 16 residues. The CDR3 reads CASSSVGPGGSHGYTF. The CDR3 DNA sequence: TGTGCCAGCAGCTCGGTCGGGCCAGGGGGCTCTCATGGCTACACCTTC.

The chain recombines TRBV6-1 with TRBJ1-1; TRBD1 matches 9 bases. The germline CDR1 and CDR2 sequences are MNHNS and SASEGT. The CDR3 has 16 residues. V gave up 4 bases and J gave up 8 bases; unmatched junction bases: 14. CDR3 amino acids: CASSVRRGTGGPEAFF. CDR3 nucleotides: TGTGCCAGCAGTGTTAGGAGAGGAACAGGGGGCCCCGAAGCTTTCTTT.

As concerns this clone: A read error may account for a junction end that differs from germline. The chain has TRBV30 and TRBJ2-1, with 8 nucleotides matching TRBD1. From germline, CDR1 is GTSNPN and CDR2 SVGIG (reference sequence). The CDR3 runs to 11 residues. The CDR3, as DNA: TGTGCCTGGGGCGGACAGGGAGGTTTCGTCTTC. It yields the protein CAWGGQGGFVF.

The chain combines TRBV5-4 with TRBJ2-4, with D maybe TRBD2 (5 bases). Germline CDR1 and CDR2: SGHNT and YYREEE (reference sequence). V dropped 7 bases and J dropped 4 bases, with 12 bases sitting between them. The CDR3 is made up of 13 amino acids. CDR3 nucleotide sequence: TGTGCCAGCTCTCGGACGGGGAAAAACATTCAGTACTTC. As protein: CASSRTGKNIQYF. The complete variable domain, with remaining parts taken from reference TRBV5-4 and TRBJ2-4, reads ETGVTQSPTHLIKTRGQQVTLRCSSQSGHNTVSWYQQALGQGPQFIFQYYREEENGRGNFPPRFSGLQFPNYSSELNVNALELDDSALYLCASSRTGKNIQYFGAGTRLSVL.